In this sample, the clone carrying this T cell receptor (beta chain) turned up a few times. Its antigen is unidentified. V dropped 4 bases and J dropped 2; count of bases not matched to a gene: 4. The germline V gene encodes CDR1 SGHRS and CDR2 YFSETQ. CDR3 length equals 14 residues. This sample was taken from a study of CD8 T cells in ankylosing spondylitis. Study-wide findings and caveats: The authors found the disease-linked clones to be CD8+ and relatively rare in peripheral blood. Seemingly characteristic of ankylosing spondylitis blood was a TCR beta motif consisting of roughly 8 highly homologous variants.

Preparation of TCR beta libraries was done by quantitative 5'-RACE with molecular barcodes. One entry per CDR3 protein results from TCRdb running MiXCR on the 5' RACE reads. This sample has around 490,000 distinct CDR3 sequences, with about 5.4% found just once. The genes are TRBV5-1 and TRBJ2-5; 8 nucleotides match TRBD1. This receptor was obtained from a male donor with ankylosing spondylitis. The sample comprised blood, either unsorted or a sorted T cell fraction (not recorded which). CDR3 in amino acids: CASSAQGVQETQYF. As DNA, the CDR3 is TGCGCCAGCAGCGCACAGGGGGTGCAAGAGACCCAGTACTTC.